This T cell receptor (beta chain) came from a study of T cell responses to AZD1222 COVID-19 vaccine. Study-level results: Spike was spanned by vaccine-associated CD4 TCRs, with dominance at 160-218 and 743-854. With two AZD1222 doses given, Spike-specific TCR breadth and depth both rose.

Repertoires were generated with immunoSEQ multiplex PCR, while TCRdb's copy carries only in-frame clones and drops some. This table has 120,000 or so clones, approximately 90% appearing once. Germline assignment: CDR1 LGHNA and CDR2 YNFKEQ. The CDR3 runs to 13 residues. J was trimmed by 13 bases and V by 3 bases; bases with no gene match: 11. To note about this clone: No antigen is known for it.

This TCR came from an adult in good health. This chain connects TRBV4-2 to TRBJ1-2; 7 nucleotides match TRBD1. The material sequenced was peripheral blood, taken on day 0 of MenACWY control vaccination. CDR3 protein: CASSQDRWIRGTF. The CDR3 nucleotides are TGTGCCAGCAGCCAGGACAGGTGGATCAGAGGCACCTTC.